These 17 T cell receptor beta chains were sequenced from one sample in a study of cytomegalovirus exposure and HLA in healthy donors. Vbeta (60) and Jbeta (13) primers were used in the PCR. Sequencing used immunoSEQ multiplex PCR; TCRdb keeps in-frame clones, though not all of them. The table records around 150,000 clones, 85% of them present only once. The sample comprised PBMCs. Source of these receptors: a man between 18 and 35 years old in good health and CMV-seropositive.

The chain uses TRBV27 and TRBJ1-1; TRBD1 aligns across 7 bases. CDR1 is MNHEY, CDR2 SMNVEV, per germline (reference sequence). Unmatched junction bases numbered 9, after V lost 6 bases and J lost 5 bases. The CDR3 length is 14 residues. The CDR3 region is CASSLDRRGTEAFF. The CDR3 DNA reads TGTGCCAGCAGCCTGGACAGGAGGGGAACTGAAGCTTTCTTT.

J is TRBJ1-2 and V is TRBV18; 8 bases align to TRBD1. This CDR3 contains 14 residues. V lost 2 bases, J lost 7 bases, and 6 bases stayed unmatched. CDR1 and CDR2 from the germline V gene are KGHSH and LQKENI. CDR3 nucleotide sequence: TGTGCCAGCTCACCAGCAGGGGGCGCGGCTGGCTACACCTTC. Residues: CASSPAGGAAGYTF.

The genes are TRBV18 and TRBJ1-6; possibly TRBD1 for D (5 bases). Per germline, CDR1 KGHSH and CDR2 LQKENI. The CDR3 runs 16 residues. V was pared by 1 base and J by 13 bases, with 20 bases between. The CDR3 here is CASSPLRGEKINPLHF. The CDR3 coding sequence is TGTGCCAGCTCACCACTCCGGGGGGAAAAAATTAATCCCCTCCACTTT.

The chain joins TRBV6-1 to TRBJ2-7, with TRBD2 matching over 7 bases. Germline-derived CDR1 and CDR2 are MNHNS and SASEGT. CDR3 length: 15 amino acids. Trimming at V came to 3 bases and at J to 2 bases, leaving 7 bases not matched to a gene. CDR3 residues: CASSDRTRVAYEQYF. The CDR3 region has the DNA TGTGCCAGCAGTGATAGGACTAGGGTCGCCTACGAGCAGTACTTC.

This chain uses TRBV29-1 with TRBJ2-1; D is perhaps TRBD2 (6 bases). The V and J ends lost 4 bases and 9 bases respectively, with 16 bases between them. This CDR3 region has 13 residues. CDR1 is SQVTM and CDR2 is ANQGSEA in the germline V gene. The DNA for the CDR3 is TGCAGCGTTGCTAGACTAGAAAGGGGTGAGCAGTTCTTC. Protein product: CSVARLERGEQFF.

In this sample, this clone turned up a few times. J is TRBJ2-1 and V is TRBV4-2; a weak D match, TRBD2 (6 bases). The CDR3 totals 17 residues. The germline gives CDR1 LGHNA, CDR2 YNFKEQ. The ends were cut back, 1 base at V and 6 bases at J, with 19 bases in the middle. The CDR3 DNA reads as TGTGCCAGCAGCCAAGGTCTGGGGGGAGACTTGGGCAATGAGCAGTTCTTC. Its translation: CASSQGLGGDLGNEQFF.

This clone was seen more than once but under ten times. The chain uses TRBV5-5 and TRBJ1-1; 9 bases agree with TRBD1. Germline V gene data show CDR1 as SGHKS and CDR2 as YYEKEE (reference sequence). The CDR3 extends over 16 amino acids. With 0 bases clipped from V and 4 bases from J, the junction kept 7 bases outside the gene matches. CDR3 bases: TGTGCCAGCAGCTTGGGACCGGGACAGGGAATCACTGAAGCTTTCTTT. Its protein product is CASSLGPGQGITEAFF.

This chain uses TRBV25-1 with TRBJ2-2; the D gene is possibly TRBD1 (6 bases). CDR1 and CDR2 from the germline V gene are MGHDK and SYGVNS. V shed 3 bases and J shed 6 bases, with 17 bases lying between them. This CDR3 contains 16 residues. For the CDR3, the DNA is TGTGCCAGCAGTGACCACACAGGGATTTGGTCCGGGGAGCTGTTTTTT. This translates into CASSDHTGIWSGELFF.

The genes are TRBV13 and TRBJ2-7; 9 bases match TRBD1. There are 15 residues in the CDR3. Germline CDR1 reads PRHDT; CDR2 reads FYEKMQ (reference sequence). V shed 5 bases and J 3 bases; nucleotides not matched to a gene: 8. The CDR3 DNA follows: TGTGCCAGCAGCCAGCCTGGGACAGGGATCTACGAGCAGTACTTC. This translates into CASSQPGTGIYEQYF. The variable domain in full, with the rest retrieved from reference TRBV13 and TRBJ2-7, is AAGVIQSPRHLIKEKRETATLKCYPIPRHDTVYWYQQGPGQDPQFLISFYEKMQSDKGSIPDRFSAQQFSDYHSELNMSSLELGDSALYFCASSQPGTGIYEQYFGPGTRLTVT.

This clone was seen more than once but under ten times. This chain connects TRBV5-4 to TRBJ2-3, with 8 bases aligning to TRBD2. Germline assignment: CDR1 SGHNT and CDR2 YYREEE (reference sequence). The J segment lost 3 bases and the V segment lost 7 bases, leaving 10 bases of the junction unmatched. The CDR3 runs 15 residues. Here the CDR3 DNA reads TGTGCCAGCGGAACTAGCGGATCACTAACAGATACGCAGTATTTT. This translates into CASGTSGSLTDTQYF.

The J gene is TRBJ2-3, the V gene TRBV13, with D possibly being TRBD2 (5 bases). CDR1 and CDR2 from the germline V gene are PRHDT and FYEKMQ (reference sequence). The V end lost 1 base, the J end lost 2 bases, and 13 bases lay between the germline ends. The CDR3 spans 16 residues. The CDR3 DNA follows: TGTGCCAGCAGCTTAGAAGGAGACGGGGACACAGATACGCAGTATTTT. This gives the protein CASSLEGDGDTDTQYF.

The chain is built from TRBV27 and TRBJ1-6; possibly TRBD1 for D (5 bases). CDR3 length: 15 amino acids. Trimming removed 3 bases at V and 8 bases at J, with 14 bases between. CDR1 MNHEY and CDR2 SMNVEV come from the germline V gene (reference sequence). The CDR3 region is CASSFVRQGHSPLHF. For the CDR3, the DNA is TGTGCCAGCAGTTTTGTTCGGCAGGGCCATTCACCCCTCCACTTT.

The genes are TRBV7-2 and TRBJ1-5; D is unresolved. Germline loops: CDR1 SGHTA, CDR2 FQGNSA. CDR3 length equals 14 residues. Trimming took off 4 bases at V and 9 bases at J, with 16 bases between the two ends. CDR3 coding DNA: TGTGCCAGCAGCTCCCGAGGGTCTCTGGGGCCCCAGCATTTT. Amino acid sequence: CASSSRGSLGPQHF.

CDR3 residues: CASSQDNAGGSYEQYF. CDR3 DNA: TGCGCCAGCAGCCAAGATAACGCAGGGGGCTCCTACGAGCAGTACTTC. The genes are TRBV4-1 and TRBJ2-7; 7 bases match TRBD1. The CDR3 extends over 16 amino acids. V was pared by 0 bases and J by 0 bases, with 5 bases of the junction left unmatched. Per germline, CDR1 MGHRA and CDR2 YSYEKL.

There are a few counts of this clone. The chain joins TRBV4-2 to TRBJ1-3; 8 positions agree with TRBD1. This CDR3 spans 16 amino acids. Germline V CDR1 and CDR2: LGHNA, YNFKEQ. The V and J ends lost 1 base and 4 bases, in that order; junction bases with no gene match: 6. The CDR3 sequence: CASSQVQGASGNTIYF. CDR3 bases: TGTGCCAGCAGCCAAGTGCAGGGGGCTTCAGGAAACACCATATATTTT.

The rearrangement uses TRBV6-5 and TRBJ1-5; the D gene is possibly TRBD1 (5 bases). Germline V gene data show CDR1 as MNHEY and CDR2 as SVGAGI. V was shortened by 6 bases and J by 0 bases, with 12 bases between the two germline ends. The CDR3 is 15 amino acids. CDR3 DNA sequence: TGTGCCAGCAGCCAAACAGGCTATAGCAATCAGCCCCAGCATTTT. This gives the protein CASSQTGYSNQPQHF.

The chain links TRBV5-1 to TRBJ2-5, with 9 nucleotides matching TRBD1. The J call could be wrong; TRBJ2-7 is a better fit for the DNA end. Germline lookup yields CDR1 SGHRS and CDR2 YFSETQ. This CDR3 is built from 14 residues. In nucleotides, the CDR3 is TGCGCCATCCACGACAGGGGGTTTTCCTACGAGCAGTACTTC. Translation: CAIHDRGFSYEQYF.